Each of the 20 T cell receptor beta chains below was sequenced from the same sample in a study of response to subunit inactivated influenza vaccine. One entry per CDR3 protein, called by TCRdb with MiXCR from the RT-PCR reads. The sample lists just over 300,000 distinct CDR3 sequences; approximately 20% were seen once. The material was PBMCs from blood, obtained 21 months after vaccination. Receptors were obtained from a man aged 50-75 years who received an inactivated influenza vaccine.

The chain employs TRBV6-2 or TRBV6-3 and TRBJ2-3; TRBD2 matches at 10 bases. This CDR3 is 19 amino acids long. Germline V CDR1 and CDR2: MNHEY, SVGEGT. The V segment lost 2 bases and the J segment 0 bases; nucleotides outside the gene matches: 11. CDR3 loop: CASSYTLASGGPSTDTQYF. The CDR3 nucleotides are TGTGCCAGCAGTTACACCTTGGCTAGCGGGGGCCCGAGCACAGATACGCAGTATTTT.

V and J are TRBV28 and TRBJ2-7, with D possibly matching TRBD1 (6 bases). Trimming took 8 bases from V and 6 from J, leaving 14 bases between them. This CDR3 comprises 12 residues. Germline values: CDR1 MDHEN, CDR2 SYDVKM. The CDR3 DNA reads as TGTGCCAGCCCAAGCAGGGGCGGCGAGCAGTACTTC. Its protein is CASPSRGGEQYF.

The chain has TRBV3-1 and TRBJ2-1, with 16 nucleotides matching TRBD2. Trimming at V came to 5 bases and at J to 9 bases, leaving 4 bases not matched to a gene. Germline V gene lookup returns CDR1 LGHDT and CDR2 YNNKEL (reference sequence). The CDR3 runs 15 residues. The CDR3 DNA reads TGTGCCAGCAGCGGGACTAGCGGGGGGGCGAGTGAGCAGTTCTTC. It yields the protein CASSGTSGGASEQFF.

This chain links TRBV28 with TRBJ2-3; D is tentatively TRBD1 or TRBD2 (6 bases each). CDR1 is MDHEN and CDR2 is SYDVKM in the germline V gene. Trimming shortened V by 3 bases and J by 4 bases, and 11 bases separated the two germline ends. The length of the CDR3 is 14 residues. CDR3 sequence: CASSFPGAADTQYF. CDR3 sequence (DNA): TGTGCCAGCAGTTTTCCGGGGGCCGCAGATACGCAGTATTTT.

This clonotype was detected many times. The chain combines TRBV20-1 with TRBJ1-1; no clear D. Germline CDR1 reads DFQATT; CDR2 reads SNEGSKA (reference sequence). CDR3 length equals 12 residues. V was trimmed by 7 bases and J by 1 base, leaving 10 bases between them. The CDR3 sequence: CSVPVTNTEAFF. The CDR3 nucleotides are TGCAGTGTTCCCGTCACGAACACTGAAGCTTTCTTT.

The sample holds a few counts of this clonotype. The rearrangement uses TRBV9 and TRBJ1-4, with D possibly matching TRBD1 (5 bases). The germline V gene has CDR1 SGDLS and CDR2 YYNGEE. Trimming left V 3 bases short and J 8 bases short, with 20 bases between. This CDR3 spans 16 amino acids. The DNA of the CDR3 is TGTGCCAGCAGCGGACGGACAAGCGACAGTTCAGAAAAACTGTTTTTT. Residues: CASSGRTSDSSEKLFF.

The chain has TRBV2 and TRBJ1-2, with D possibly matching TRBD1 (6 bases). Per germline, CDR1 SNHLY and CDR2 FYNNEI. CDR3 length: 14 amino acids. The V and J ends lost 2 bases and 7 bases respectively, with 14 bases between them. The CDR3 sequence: CASSESWGRSGYTF. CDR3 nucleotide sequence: TGTGCCAGCAGTGAATCCTGGGGGCGTTCTGGCTACACCTTC.

DNA of the CDR3: TGTGCCAGCAGTGACCCCGGCGGGGGGGCCTCAGATACGCAGTATTTT. Protein: CASSDPGGGASDTQYF. The V gene is TRBV12-3 or TRBV12-4, the J gene TRBJ2-3, with TRBD2 matching over 9 bases. The CDR3 is 16 residues long. Unmatched junction bases numbered 10, after V lost 5 bases and J lost 4 bases.

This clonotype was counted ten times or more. The CDR3 region is CSVDFGVTNEKLFF. Here the CDR3 DNA reads TGCAGCGTTGATTTTGGTGTAACTAATGAAAAACTGTTTTTT. The chain couples TRBV29-1 to TRBJ1-4, with D unclear. Between the trimmed V and J ends, which lost 3 bases and 1 base, there was a span of 9 bases. Germline loops: CDR1 SQVTM, CDR2 ANQGSEA. The CDR3 runs to 14 residues.

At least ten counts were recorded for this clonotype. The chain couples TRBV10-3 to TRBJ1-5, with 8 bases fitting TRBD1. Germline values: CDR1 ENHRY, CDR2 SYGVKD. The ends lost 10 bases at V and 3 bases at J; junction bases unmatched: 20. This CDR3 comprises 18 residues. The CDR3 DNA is TGTGCCACCTCGGGCCAAGGCGACAGGGGAGGGTACAATCAGCCCCAGCATTTT. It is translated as CATSGQGDRGGYNQPQHF.

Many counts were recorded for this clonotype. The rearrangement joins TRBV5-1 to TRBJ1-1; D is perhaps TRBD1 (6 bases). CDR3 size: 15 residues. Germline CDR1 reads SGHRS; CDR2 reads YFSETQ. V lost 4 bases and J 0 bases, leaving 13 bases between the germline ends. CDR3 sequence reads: CASSPTGQMNTEAFF. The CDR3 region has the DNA TGCGCCAGCAGCCCTACCGGACAGATGAACACTGAAGCTTTCTTT.

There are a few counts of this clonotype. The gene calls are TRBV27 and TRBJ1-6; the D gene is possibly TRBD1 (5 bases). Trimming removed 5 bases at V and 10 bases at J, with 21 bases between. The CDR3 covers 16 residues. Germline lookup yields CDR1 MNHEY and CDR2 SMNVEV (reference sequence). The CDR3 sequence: CASSQTPGARISPLHF. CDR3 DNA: TGTGCCAGCAGTCAAACCCCCGGGGCCAGAATATCACCCCTCCACTTT.

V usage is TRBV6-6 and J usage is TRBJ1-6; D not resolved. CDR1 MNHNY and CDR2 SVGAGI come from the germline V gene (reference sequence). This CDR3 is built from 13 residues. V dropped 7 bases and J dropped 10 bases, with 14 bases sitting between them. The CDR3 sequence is CASMGNLDSPLHF. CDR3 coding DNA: TGTGCCAGCATGGGCAATTTGGACTCACCCCTCCACTTT.

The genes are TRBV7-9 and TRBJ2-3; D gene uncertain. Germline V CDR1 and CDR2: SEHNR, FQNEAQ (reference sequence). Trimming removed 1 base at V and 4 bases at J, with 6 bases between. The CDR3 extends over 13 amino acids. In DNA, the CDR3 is TGTGCCAGCAGCTTAGATGTACCAGATACGCAGTATTTT. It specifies CASSLDVPDTQYF.

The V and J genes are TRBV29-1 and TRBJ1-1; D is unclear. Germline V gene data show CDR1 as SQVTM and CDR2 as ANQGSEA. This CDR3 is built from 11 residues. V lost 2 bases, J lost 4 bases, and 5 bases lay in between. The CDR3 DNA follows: TGCAGCGTTGAAAGCGGCACTGAAGCTTTCTTT. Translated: CSVESGTEAFF.

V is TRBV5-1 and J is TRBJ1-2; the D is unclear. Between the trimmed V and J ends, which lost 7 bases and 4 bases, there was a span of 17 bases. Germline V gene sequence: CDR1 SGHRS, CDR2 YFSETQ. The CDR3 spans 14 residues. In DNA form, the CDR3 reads TGCGCCAGCCTCGGTGACGGGAGCAGCTATGGCTACACCTTC. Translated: CASLGDGSSYGYTF.

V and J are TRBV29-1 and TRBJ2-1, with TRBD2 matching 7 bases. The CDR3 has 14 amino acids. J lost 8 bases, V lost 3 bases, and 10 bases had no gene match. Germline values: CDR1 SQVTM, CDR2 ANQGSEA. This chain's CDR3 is CSVDQAGHGYEQFF. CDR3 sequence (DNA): TGCAGCGTTGATCAAGCGGGGCACGGATATGAGCAGTTCTTC.

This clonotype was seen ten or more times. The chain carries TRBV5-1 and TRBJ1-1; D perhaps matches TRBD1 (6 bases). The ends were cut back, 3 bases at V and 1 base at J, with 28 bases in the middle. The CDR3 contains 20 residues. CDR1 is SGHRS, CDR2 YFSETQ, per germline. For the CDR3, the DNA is TGCGCCAGCAGCTGGTATTACGAAAGGGGGAAAGGAAGGCAGAACACTGAAGCTTTCTTT. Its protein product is CASSWYYERGKGRQNTEAFF. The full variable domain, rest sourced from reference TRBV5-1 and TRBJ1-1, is KAGVTQTPRYLIKTRGQQVTLSCSPISGHRSVSWYQQTPGQGLQFLFEYFSETQRNKGNFPGRFSGRQFSNSRSEMNVSTLELGDSALYLCASSWYYERGKGRQNTEAFFGQGTRLTVV.

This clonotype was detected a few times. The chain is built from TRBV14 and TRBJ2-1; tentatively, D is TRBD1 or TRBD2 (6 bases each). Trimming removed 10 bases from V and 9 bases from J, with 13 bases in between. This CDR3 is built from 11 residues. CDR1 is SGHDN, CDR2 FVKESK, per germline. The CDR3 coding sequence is TGTGCCACCCTCTGGGGGGCTGAGCAGTTCTTC. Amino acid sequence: CATLWGAEQFF. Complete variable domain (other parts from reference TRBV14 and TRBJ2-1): EAGVTQFPSHSVIEKGQTVTLRCDPISGHDNLYWYRRVMGKEIKFLLHFVKESKQDESGMPNNRFLAERTGGTYSTLKVQPAELEDSGVYFCATLWGAEQFFGPGTRLTVL.

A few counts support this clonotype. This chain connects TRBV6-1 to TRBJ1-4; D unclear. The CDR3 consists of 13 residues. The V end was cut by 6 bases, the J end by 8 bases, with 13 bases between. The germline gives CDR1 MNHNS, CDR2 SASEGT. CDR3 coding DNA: TGTGCCAGCAGACCGTCTCTACGGGAAAAACTGTTTTTT. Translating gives CASRPSLREKLFF.